These 20 T cell receptor beta chains share one sample of origin, sequenced in a study of blood T cell repertoires in COVID-19. TCRdb's table, derived via immunoSEQ multiplex PCR, lists solely in-frame clones and lacks some. Among 150,000 to 200,000 clones, about 81% were seen once, and the ten largest hold 11%. The source material was peripheral blood. Receptors originate from a human donor in a cohort sampled during active COVID-19.

This rearrangement joins TRBV7-7 to TRBJ2-2; 7 nucleotides agree with TRBD1. V shed 4 bases, J shed 3 bases, and the junction held 5 bases outside the gene matches. The CDR3 is 15 residues long. CDR1 and CDR2 (germline): SSHAT, FNYEAQ (reference sequence). In DNA, the CDR3 is TGTGCCAGCAGCTCGACAGGGCCCTACACCGGGGAGCTGTTTTTT. Translating gives CASSSTGPYTGELFF.

The table lists this clone with a few counts. The V gene is TRBV7-2, the J gene TRBJ1-4; D might be TRBD1 (6 bases). The CDR3 has 14 residues. Trimming stripped 5 bases from V and 5 bases from J, with 12 bases between. CDR1 and CDR2 from the germline V gene are SGHTA and FQGNSA. The CDR3 bases are TGTGCCAGCAGCCCCGACAGGATGAATGAAAAACTGTTTTTT. It encodes CASSPDRMNEKLFF.

Here the CDR3 reads CASSVADSGTYEQYF. The DNA for the CDR3 is TGTGCCAGCAGCGTAGCGGATAGCGGGACCTACGAGCAGTACTTC. The chain is built from TRBV9 and TRBJ2-7; 8 positions match TRBD2. This CDR3 spans 15 amino acids. Germline lookup yields CDR1 SGDLS and CDR2 YYNGEE. Trimming took 0 bases from V and 2 from J; bases not matched to a gene: 4.

The table lists this clone with a few counts. The chain employs TRBV19 and TRBJ1-5; a possible D gene is TRBD1 (5 bases). CDR3 length: 15 amino acids. Germline assignment: CDR1 LNHDA and CDR2 SQIVND (reference sequence). The germline V and J ends were trimmed by 3 bases and 3 bases, with 12 bases remaining between them. The CDR3 spells CASSMGQGYNQPQHF. CDR3 nucleotides: TGTGCCAGTAGTATGGGCCAGGGCTACAATCAGCCCCAGCATTTT.

The J gene is TRBJ1-1, the V gene TRBV6-5; no firm D call. Trimming removed 3 bases at V and 2 bases at J, with 7 bases between. From germline, CDR1 is MNHEY and CDR2 SVGAGI. This CDR3 is 13 amino acids long. The CDR3 reads CASSYLSNTEAFF. CDR3 nucleotides: TGTGCCAGCAGTTATCTCAGTAACACTGAAGCTTTCTTT.

This chain links TRBV10-3 with TRBJ1-1, with D perhaps matching TRBD1 (5 bases). The ends were cut back, 6 bases at V and 1 base at J, with 12 bases in the middle. Germline V lookup: CDR1 ENHRY, CDR2 SYGVKD. The CDR3 loop spans 14 amino acids. This chain's CDR3 is CAIRRSDRNTEAFF. CDR3 sequence (DNA): TGTGCCATCAGGCGGAGCGACAGGAACACTGAAGCTTTCTTT.

The gene calls are TRBV30 and TRBJ1-5; possibly TRBD1 for D (5 bases). The CDR3 loop spans 14 amino acids. V was trimmed by 3 bases and J by 4 bases, leaving 13 bases between them. Germline CDR1 reads GTSNPN; CDR2 reads SVGIG (reference sequence). CDR3 sequence reads: CAWSGGVGNQPQHF. CDR3 coding DNA: TGTGCCTGGAGCGGAGGGGTAGGAAATCAGCCCCAGCATTTT.

Concerning this clone itself: Other DNA variants within this sample encode the same CDR3. The rearrangement uses TRBV7-9 and TRBJ1-5, with 9 positions matching TRBD1. This CDR3 region has 14 residues. CDR1 is SEHNR, CDR2 FQNEAQ, per germline (reference sequence). Trimming took 5 bases from V and 4 from J; bases not matched to a gene: 3. The CDR3 region has the DNA TGTGCCAGCAGCCCTGGGACAGGGAATCAGCCCCAGCATTTT. Amino acid sequence: CASSPGTGNQPQHF. The whole variable domain, remainder taken from reference TRBV7-9 and TRBJ1-5, is DTGVSQNPRHKITKRGQNVTFRCDPISEHNRLYWYRQTLGQGPEFLTYFQNEAQLEKSRLLSDRFSAERPKGSFSTLEIQRTEQGDSAMYLCASSPGTGNQPQHFGDGTRLSIL.

The V call is TRBV30, the J call TRBJ1-4, with D possibly being TRBD1 (5 bases). V lost 0 bases and J lost 2, with 13 bases in between. The CDR3 extends over 16 amino acids. CDR1 and CDR2 from the germline V gene are GTSNPN and SVGIG (reference sequence). This CDR3 is CAWSVGDQRTNEKLFF. The DNA for the CDR3 is TGTGCCTGGAGTGTAGGGGATCAGAGGACTAATGAAAAACTGTTTTTT.

This clone occurred once. V is TRBV11-2 and J is TRBJ2-4; 7 bases fit TRBD2. The CDR3 runs 18 residues. V was pared by 5 bases and J by 0 bases, with 13 bases of the junction left unmatched. The germline V gene encodes CDR1 SGHAT and CDR2 FQNNGV. CDR3 sequence reads: CASSPIRGGLEAKNIQYF. The CDR3 coding sequence is TGTGCCAGCAGCCCAATAAGGGGAGGGTTAGAAGCCAAAAACATTCAGTACTTC.

The chain uses TRBV10-3 and TRBJ1-5, with 7 bases that match TRBD1. The CDR3 loop spans 14 amino acids. V shed 4 bases and J 4 bases; nucleotides not matched to a gene: 4. The germline V gene has CDR1 ENHRY and CDR2 SYGVKD. As DNA, the CDR3 is TGTGCCATCAGTGGAACAGGGGAAAATCAGCCCCAGCATTTT. Protein: CAISGTGENQPQHF.

This clone was counted between two and nine times. This chain uses TRBV4-3 with TRBJ2-7; TRBD2 is a possible D gene (5 bases). Trimming stripped 0 bases from V and 2 bases from J, with 14 bases between. Germline CDR1 reads LGHNA; CDR2 reads YSLEER. The CDR3 runs to 16 residues. CDR3 sequence: CASSQDWLAPTYEQYF. The CDR3 DNA reads as TGCGCCAGCAGCCAAGATTGGCTAGCCCCAACCTACGAGCAGTACTTC.

The genes are TRBV30 and TRBJ2-5; 9 nucleotides match TRBD1. Germline lookup yields CDR1 GTSNPN and CDR2 SVGIG (reference sequence). The V segment lost 5 bases and the J segment 3 bases; nucleotides outside the gene matches: 7. The CDR3 contains 14 residues. CDR3 in amino acids: CAWGRGTGKETQYF. DNA of the CDR3: TGTGCCTGGGGCAGGGGGACAGGGAAAGAGACCCAGTACTTC.

The rearrangement links TRBV4-1 to TRBJ2-2, with D unclear. This CDR3 is 15 amino acids long. Germline CDR1 is MGHRA and CDR2 is YSYEKL. V lost 0 bases, J lost 4 bases, and 9 bases lay in between. This chain's CDR3 is CASSQDGWSTGELFF. The CDR3 nucleotides read TGCGCCAGCAGCCAAGATGGGTGGAGCACCGGGGAGCTGTTTTTT.

V and J are TRBV11-2 and TRBJ2-7, with D possibly matching TRBD1 (6 bases). Germline loops: CDR1 SGHAT, CDR2 FQNNGV. The V end was cut by 5 bases, the J end by 3 bases, with 11 bases between. This CDR3 has 13 amino acids. The CDR3 here is CASSPGQSYEQYF. The CDR3 DNA is TGTGCCAGCAGCCCGGGACAAAGCTACGAGCAGTACTTC.

The CDR3 loop reads CASSPGQAGRSEKLFF. The CDR3, as DNA: TGTGCCAGCAGCCCGGGACAGGCTGGGCGTAGTGAAAAACTGTTTTTT. The J gene is TRBJ1-4, the V gene TRBV3-1 (or the pseudogene TRBV3-2); 8 bases line up with TRBD1. The CDR3 extends over 16 amino acids. V was clipped by 4 bases and J by 7 bases; unmatched bases: 11. Germline assignment: CDR1 LGHDT and CDR2 YNNKEL (reference sequence).

The chain recombines TRBV28 with TRBJ1-1; possible D gene TRBD1, 6 bases. The CDR3 spans 15 residues. The V end lost 6 bases, the J end lost 4 bases, and 18 bases lay between the germline ends. Germline CDR1 is MDHEN and CDR2 is SYDVKM. The CDR3: CASSVGNLRGTEAFF. CDR3 nucleotides: TGTGCCAGCAGCGTTGGAAACCTCAGGGGCACTGAAGCTTTCTTT.

This clone has just a few counts. The chain employs TRBV7-2 and TRBJ1-4; the D gene is possibly TRBD1 (5 bases). This CDR3 spans 16 amino acids. Germline assignment: CDR1 SGHTA and CDR2 FQGNSA. The germline V and J ends were trimmed by 0 bases and 8 bases, with 16 bases remaining between them. The CDR3 nucleotides are TGTGCCAGCAGCTTAGCTTTTCGGCAGGGACTGGAAAAACTGTTTTTT. Protein: CASSLAFRQGLEKLFF.

The chain combines TRBV6-5 with TRBJ1-1; perhaps TRBD1 as D (5 bases). From germline, CDR1 is MNHEY and CDR2 SVGAGI. The CDR3 contains 13 residues. Trimming removed 0 bases from V and 10 bases from J, with 12 bases in between. The CDR3: CASSYSPGGAAFF. CDR3 nucleotides: TGTGCCAGCAGTTACTCTCCGGGGGGAGCAGCTTTCTTT.

The V and J genes are TRBV7-2 and TRBJ2-6; TRBD1 agrees at 7 bases. This CDR3 has 15 amino acids. Germline CDR1 SGHTA, CDR2 FQGNSA. Trimming at V came to 5 bases and at J to 0 bases, leaving 1 base not matched to a gene. The CDR3 bases are TGTGCCAGCAGCCGGGACAGCTCTGGGGCCAACGTCCTGACTTTC. Its translation is CASSRDSSGANVLTF.